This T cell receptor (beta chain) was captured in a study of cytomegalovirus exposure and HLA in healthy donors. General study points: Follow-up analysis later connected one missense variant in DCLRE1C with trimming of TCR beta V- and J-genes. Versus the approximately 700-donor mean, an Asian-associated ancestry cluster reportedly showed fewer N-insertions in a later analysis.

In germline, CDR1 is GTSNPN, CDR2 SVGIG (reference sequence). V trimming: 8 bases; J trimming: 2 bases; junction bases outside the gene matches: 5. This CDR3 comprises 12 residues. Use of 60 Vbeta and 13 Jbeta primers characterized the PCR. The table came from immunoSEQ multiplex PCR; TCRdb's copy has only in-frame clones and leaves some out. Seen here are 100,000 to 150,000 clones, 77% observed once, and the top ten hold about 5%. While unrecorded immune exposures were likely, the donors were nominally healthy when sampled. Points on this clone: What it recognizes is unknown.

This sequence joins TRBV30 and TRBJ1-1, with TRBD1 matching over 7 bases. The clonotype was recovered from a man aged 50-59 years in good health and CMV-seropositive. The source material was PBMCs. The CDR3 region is CATGTVNTEAFF. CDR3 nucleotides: TGTGCCACCGGGACAGTCAACACTGAAGCTTTCTTT. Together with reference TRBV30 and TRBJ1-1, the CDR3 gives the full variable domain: SQTIHQWPATLVQPVGSPLSLECTVEGTSNPNLYWYRQAAGRGLQLLFYSVGIGQISSEVPQNLSASRPQDRQFILSSKKLLLSDSGFYLCATGTVNTEAFFGQGTRLTVV.